This T cell receptor beta chain is from a study of glioma-infiltrating T cells after dendritic cell vaccination (dated by TCRdb to the mid-2010s). Regarding the research as a whole: A cohort of approximately 15 glioblastoma patients from Phase I and II dendritic cell vaccination trials was included, of whom 9 were newly diagnosed and 6 had recurrent disease. TCR sequencing metrics, including TIL content and tumor-blood repertoire overlap, were correlated with survival after dendritic cell vaccination. Between the early 2000s and the early 2010s, patients were given autologous tumor lysate-pulsed dendritic cell vaccination. The vaccine was prepared from monocyte-derived dendritic cells that were cultured for roughly seven days with IL-4 and GM-CSF and then pulsed overnight with autologous tumor lysate. Each patient was given three intradermal dendritic cell vaccine injections, spaced two weeks apart, in the arm below the axilla. In glioblastoma patients vaccinated with dendritic cells, deep sequencing of TCR beta CDR3 regions served to measure the amount of tumor-infiltrating lymphocytes and to compare repertoires between tumor and blood. Results and caveats for the whole study, not just this receptor: The cohort was small and heterogeneous, only a few patients had full blood and tumor sets, and even fewer had initial-recurrent tumor pairs. The three-group TCR overlap response model was characterized as speculative, and prospective validation of the model was stated to be required. No direct relationship between TCR clonality and survival was found, suggesting that a diverse polyclonal response may matter. After dendritic cell vaccination, a higher estimated pretreatment TIL content predicted longer time to progression and overall survival.

The germline V gene encodes CDR1 MNHNS and CDR2 SASEGT. The CDR3 covers 16 residues, taking in both the cysteine and the phenylalanine. Of the read, only the CDR3 DNA is kept; its 48 bases are in frame from base 1. V has 2 bases trimmed and J has 3 bases trimmed; junction bases matching no gene number 9. To be selected, patients needed enough residual fresh-frozen tumor tissue and more than two years of available survival data. Although molecular status otherwise differed among the glioblastoma patients, no patient had an isocitrate dehydrogenase mutation. PBMC were collected before vaccination, two weeks after the third vaccination, and at tumor progression when it occurred. The Qiagen DNeasy Blood extraction Kit was used for extraction of genomic DNA. This clone was observed once. The antigen it binds to is not known. One base away there is no much larger clone; base qualities are not given. Using the immunoSEQ assay, TCRB CDR3 regions were amplified from 1.5 to 2 micrograms of genomic DNA, or from all available DNA when less than that was on hand. For multiplex PCR, 60 forward primers for TCR V beta segments and 13 reverse primers for J beta segments were used. To estimate reads per starting template, synthetic control templates were spiked into each sample at limiting dilution. Sequencing produced 87 bp reads on the Illumina HiSeq System. Processing in the source paper ran as follows. PCR and sequencing errors were removed by a nearest neighbor algorithm that merged closely related sequences. TCR overlap was measured as the percentage of unique tumor TCR beta sequences that were also present in the peripheral blood of the same patient. Not all clones reach the TCRdb copy of this immuneACCESS table, which keeps in-frame sequences only. Checked studies attribute under half of the gap to unresolved V genes and leave the rest unexplained. V and J calls plus clone size are reproduced from that table; the DNA served to infer D and trimming. This sample lists nearly 85,000 clones; around nine tenths were detected once. Approximately 2.9% of the sample rests with the top ten.

The starting material was blood, obtained before dendritic cell vaccination. This TCR came from a human donor with glioblastoma. The chain couples TRBV6-1 to TRBJ2-7, with 8 bases in between that match TRBD2. The CDR3 reads as follows: CASSEIWSGSSYEQYF. Read as DNA, the sequence is TGTGCCAGCAGTGAAATATGGAGCGGGAGCAGCTACGAGCAGTACTTC.